These 28 T cell receptor beta chains came from one sample sequenced in a study of shared clonotypes between healthy human individuals. Method: immunoSEQ multiplex PCR; TCRdb's copy keeps in-frame clones and lacks some. The table lists 520,000 or so clones, 70% to 80% of them singletons. Input material: PBMCs. Receptors originate from a woman in her thirties or forties in good health. Some clones in this sample may be carry-over from other donors' samples.

The chain links TRBV7-2 to TRBJ1-1; possible D gene TRBD1, 5 bases. Trimming took 6 bases from V and 5 from J, leaving 10 bases between them. Germline CDR1 SGHTA, CDR2 FQGNSA. This CDR3 is built from 12 residues. The CDR3 sequence is CASRAGGTEAFF. The CDR3 nucleotides are TGTGCCAGCAGAGCTGGGGGGACTGAAGCTTTCTTT.

Written as DNA, the CDR3 is TGTGCCAGCAGCGCCTGGATATATCAGCCCCAGCATTTT. It translates to CASSAWIYQPQHF. The rearrangement uses TRBV21-1 and TRBJ1-5. TRBV21-1 is labeled a pseudogene. The CDR3 is 13 residues long.

The chain uses TRBV6-4 and TRBJ2-7, with 10 bases fitting TRBD2. The CDR3 extends over 17 amino acids. Germline CDR1 reads MRHNA; CDR2 reads SNTAGT. Trimming removed 6 bases from V and 2 bases from J; junction bases left unmatched: 13. CDR3 region: CASSQDLGLAGAYEQYF. As DNA, the CDR3 is TGTGCCAGCAGCCAAGATCTTGGGCTAGCGGGAGCCTACGAGCAGTACTTC.

Here the CDR3 reads CASSWTSGPYEQYF. The DNA for the CDR3 is TGTGCCAGCAGTTGGACTAGCGGACCCTACGAGCAGTACTTC. This chain connects TRBV6-1 to TRBJ2-7, with 10 positions matching TRBD2. The CDR3 has 14 amino acids. Germline values: CDR1 MNHNS, CDR2 SASEGT. Trimming at V came to 5 bases and at J to 2 bases, leaving 3 bases not matched to a gene.

This chain joins TRBV27 and TRBJ2-3; 9 nucleotides align to TRBD2. This CDR3 is built from 16 residues. Per the germline V gene, CDR1 is MNHEY and CDR2 is SMNVEV (reference sequence). Germline trimming cut 2 bases from V and 6 bases from J; bases unmatched to any gene: 9. CDR3 in DNA: TGTGCCAGCAGTTTAGTCGGGGCGGGAGGGCCGGATACGCAGTATTTT. It codes for CASSLVGAGGPDTQYF.

This rearrangement joins TRBV7-2 to TRBJ1-2, with D perhaps matching TRBD1 (5 bases). Trimming took off 1 base at V and 3 bases at J, with 15 bases between the two ends. The CDR3 is 16 amino acids. Germline CDR1 and CDR2: SGHTA and FQGNSA. Here the CDR3 DNA reads TGTGCCAGCAGCTTAGTCTATTGGGGGGATTACTATGGCTACACCTTC. Translation: CASSLVYWGDYYGYTF.

This rearrangement joins TRBV5-4 to TRBJ2-3; perhaps TRBD2 as D (5 bases). The length of the CDR3 is 14 residues. V lost 1 base, J lost 6 bases, and 12 bases lay in between. Germline loops: CDR1 SGHNT, CDR2 YYREEE (reference sequence). The CDR3 DNA follows: TGTGCCAGCAGCTTGCGACTACCGACCGATACGCAGTATTTT. It specifies CASSLRLPTDTQYF.

This clone was seen repeatedly, ten times or more. V is TRBV6-4 and J is TRBJ2-3; no definite D call. The germline gives CDR1 MRHNA, CDR2 SNTAGT. CDR3 size: 15 residues. V dropped 6 bases and J dropped 0 bases, with 13 bases sitting between them. DNA for the CDR3: TGTGCCAGCAGCGCAGATCCGGGTAGCACAGATACGCAGTATTTT. It encodes CASSADPGSTDTQYF.

This chain uses TRBV30 with TRBJ1-5, with D perhaps TRBD1 (6 bases). V lost 5 bases and J 6 bases, leaving 14 bases between the germline ends. CDR1 is GTSNPN and CDR2 is SVGIG in the germline V gene (reference sequence). This CDR3 region has 13 residues. CDR3 in DNA: TGTGCCTGGGGAAGGCAGGGGCCTCAGCCCCAGCATTTT. Translating it yields CAWGRQGPQPQHF.

This sequence joins TRBV27 and TRBJ2-2; no reliable D call. Germline loops: CDR1 MNHEY, CDR2 SMNVEV (reference sequence). CDR3 length equals 11 residues. The V gene lost 6 bases and the J gene lost 5 bases, with 4 bases spanning the gap. CDR3 loop: CASRSTGELFF. CDR3 DNA sequence: TGTGCCAGCAGGTCAACCGGGGAGCTGTTTTTT.

V usage is TRBV2 and J usage is TRBJ2-1; 10 bases fit TRBD2. The CDR3 runs to 14 residues. Trimming at V came to 6 bases and at J to 5 bases, leaving 4 bases not matched to a gene. Germline CDR1 SNHLY, CDR2 FYNNEI. The CDR3 DNA is TGTGCCAGCAGCAGGACTAGCGGAAACAATGAGCAGTTCTTC. It yields the protein CASSRTSGNNEQFF.

This clone appeared a few times. The chain carries TRBV10-3 and TRBJ2-1; 7 bases map to TRBD2. The CDR3 has 15 amino acids. V gave up 7 bases and J gave up 4 bases; unmatched junction bases: 10. Germline V gene sequence: CDR1 ENHRY, CDR2 SYGVKD. CDR3: CAITPTSETYNEQFF. CDR3 DNA sequence: TGTGCCATCACCCCCACTAGCGAGACTTACAATGAGCAGTTCTTC.

This clone occurred a few times. The chain couples TRBV7-2 to TRBJ2-7; 8 positions agree with TRBD2. V was pared by 1 base and J by 7 bases, with 15 bases of the junction left unmatched. CDR3 length: 17 amino acids. CDR1 and CDR2 from the germline V gene are SGHTA and FQGNSA. The CDR3 DNA is TGTGCCAGCAGCTTAGATCTGGCGGCGGGAGGATTTGAGGAGCAGTACTTC. Encoded protein: CASSLDLAAGGFEEQYF.

This chain uses TRBV6-1 with TRBJ2-2, with D unclear. Germline V gives CDR1 MNHNS, CDR2 SASEGT. The CDR3 contains 14 residues. V shed 3 bases and J shed 1 base, with 6 bases lying between them. This chain's CDR3 is CASSERQNTGELFF. CDR3 nucleotides: TGTGCCAGCAGTGAGAGGCAGAACACCGGGGAGCTGTTTTTT.

The V and J genes are TRBV28 and TRBJ2-5, with D maybe TRBD2 (6 bases). V was cut by 8 bases and J by 5 bases, with 12 bases left in between. The length of the CDR3 is 12 residues. Germline CDR1 and CDR2: MDHEN and SYDVKM. In nucleotides, the CDR3 is TGTGCCAGCGCCGGGAGTCCGGAGACCCAGTACTTC. It codes for CASAGSPETQYF.

The rearrangement joins TRBV2 to TRBJ2-7; a weak D match, TRBD2 (5 bases). Germline V lookup: CDR1 SNHLY, CDR2 FYNNEI. The V end was cut by 7 bases, the J end by 0 bases, with 13 bases between. The CDR3 totals 14 residues. This chain's CDR3 is CASMARESSYEQYF. As DNA, the CDR3 is TGTGCCAGCATGGCGAGGGAGAGCTCCTACGAGCAGTACTTC.

This clone occurred a few times. This sequence joins TRBV18 and TRBJ1-4; D is perhaps TRBD1 (5 bases). Per the germline V gene, CDR1 is KGHSH and CDR2 is LQKENI. Trimming took 0 bases from V and 7 from J, leaving 12 bases between them. This CDR3 has 15 amino acids. The CDR3 loop is CASSPPELGGEKLFF. The CDR3 nucleotides are TGTGCCAGCTCACCACCGGAGTTGGGGGGTGAAAAACTGTTTTTT.

The table lists this clone with many counts. The gene calls are TRBV7-2 and TRBJ2-3; D gene ambiguous. Germline CDR1 SGHTA, CDR2 FQGNSA. The CDR3 spans 13 residues. Trimming cost V 5 bases and J 1 base, with 7 bases left between them. CDR3 residues: CASSQARTDTQYF. The CDR3 nucleotides are TGTGCCAGCAGCCAGGCCCGCACAGATACGCAGTATTTT.

The chain combines TRBV28 with TRBJ1-4, with a possible D match to TRBD1 (6 bases). CDR3 length equals 15 residues. V lost 3 bases and J 3 bases, leaving 11 bases between the germline ends. The germline CDR1 and CDR2 sequences are MDHEN and SYDVKM. CDR3: CASSLGGAANEKLFF. In DNA form, the CDR3 reads TGTGCCAGCAGTTTGGGGGGCGCAGCTAATGAAAAACTGTTTTTT.

This clone has a single count. The chain links TRBV4-3 to TRBJ1-5; D not certain. The CDR3 length is 16 residues. V lost 0 bases and J lost 4, with 13 bases in between. The germline CDR1 and CDR2 sequences are LGHNA and YSLEER. Here the CDR3 reads CASSQERVPGNQPQHF. The DNA of the CDR3 is TGCGCCAGCAGCCAAGAGCGAGTTCCGGGGAATCAGCCCCAGCATTTT.

V usage is TRBV27 and J usage is TRBJ2-1; 10 bases match TRBD2. Looked up from germline, CDR1 is MNHEY and CDR2 is SMNVEV (reference sequence). CDR3 length equals 15 residues. Trimming cost V 2 bases and J 10 bases; bases outside gene matches: 8. Written as DNA, the CDR3 is TGTGCCAGCAGTTTAGGTCTAGCGGGAGTTTTCGAGCAGTTCTTC. Its translation: CASSLGLAGVFEQFF.

The chain joins TRBV9 to TRBJ2-3; tentative D call: TRBD1 (6 bases). V was trimmed by 2 bases and J by 10 bases, leaving 17 bases between them. This CDR3 spans 14 amino acids. Germline-derived CDR1 and CDR2 are SGDLS and YYNGEE. The CDR3 sequence is CASSVEGGEASQYF. In DNA form, the CDR3 reads TGTGCCAGCAGCGTGGAAGGGGGAGAGGCGTCGCAGTATTTT. Full variable domain (remainder filled in from reference TRBV9 and TRBJ2-3): DSGVTQTPKHLITATGQRVTLRCSPRSGDLSVYWYQQSLDQGLQFLIQYYNGEERAKGNILERFSAQQFPDLHSELNLSSLELGDSALYFCASSVEGGEASQYFGPGTRLTVL.

The rearrangement uses TRBV7-2 and TRBJ1-2, with D possibly matching TRBD1 (5 bases). This CDR3 contains 17 residues. V dropped 0 bases and J dropped 2 bases, with 16 bases sitting between them. In germline, CDR1 is SGHTA, CDR2 FQGNSA. CDR3 bases: TGTGCCAGCAGCTTAGCGCCGGTAGGGGCCGGAAACTATGGCTACACCTTC. Residues: CASSLAPVGAGNYGYTF.

The V and J genes are TRBV7-2 and TRBJ2-1; TRBD2 is a possible D gene (6 bases). Germline V gene lookup returns CDR1 SGHTA and CDR2 FQGNSA. V was pared by 5 bases and J by 2 bases, with 16 bases between. The CDR3 loop spans 16 amino acids. CDR3 nucleotide sequence: TGTGCCAGCAGCCCCCGGGCTAGCGCCACCTACAATGAGCAGTTCTTC. Translated: CASSPRASATYNEQFF. The whole variable domain, filled in from reference TRBV7-2 and TRBJ2-1, reads GAGVSQSPSNKVTEKGKDVELRCDPISGHTALYWYRQSLGQGLEFLIYFQGNSAPDKSGLPSDRFSAERTGGSVSTLTIQRTQQEDSAVYLCASSPRASATYNEQFFGPGTRLTVL.

V and J are TRBV5-1 and TRBJ1-3; 10 bases match TRBD1. Losses at the gene ends were 0 bases for V and 8 bases for J; bases not matched to a gene: 5. The germline CDR1 and CDR2 sequences are SGHRS and YFSETQ. The CDR3 length is 15 residues. The CDR3 coding sequence is TGCGCCAGCAGCTTGGACGCCGGGACAGGGGACACCATATATTTT. Translating it yields CASSLDAGTGDTIYF.

This chain uses TRBV2 with TRBJ1-1; D gene uncertain. Germline V lookup: CDR1 SNHLY, CDR2 FYNNEI. V gave up 4 bases and J gave up 1 base, with 10 bases separating them. CDR3 size: 14 residues. CDR3 loop: CASSAGRTNTEAFF. Written as DNA, the CDR3 is TGTGCCAGCAGTGCGGGCAGGACGAACACTGAAGCTTTCTTT. The full variable domain, in which reference TRBV2 and TRBJ1-1 provide the parts outside the CDR3, is EPEVTQTPSHQVTQMGQEVILRCVPISNHLYFYWYRQILGQKVEFLVSFYNNEISEKSEIFDDQFSVERPDGSNFTLKIRSTKLEDSAMYFCASSAGRTNTEAFFGQGTRLTVV.

The count of this clone is one. The chain couples TRBV2 to TRBJ2-3, with TRBD2 matching over 9 bases. Germline values: CDR1 SNHLY, CDR2 FYNNEI. The V and J ends lost 3 bases and 5 bases, in that order; junction bases with no gene match: 9. CDR3 length equals 16 residues. CDR3 protein: CASSELASGMGDTQYF. CDR3 coding DNA: TGTGCCAGCAGTGAGTTGGCTAGCGGGATGGGAGATACGCAGTATTTT.

The chain carries TRBV6-5 and TRBJ1-1; D not resolved. Looked up from germline, CDR1 is MNHEY and CDR2 is SVGAGI. Trimming pared 0 bases from V and 4 bases from J, leaving 9 bases between. This CDR3 spans 14 amino acids. CDR3 coding DNA: TGTGCCAGCAGTTACTCGCGGTATGGCACTGAAGCTTTCTTT. Translation gives CASSYSRYGTEAFF.